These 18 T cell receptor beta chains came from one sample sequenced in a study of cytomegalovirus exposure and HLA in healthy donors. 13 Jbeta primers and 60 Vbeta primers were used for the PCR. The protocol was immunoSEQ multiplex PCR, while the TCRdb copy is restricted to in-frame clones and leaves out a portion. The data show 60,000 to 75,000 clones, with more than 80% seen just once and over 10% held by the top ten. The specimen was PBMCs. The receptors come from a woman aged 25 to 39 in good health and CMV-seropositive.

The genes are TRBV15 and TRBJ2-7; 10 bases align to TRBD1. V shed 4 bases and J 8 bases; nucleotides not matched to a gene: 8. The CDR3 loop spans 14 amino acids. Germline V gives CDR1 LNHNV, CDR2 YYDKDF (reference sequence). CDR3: CATSITGQGGKQYF. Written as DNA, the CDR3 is TGTGCCACCAGCATCACAGGACAGGGGGGCAAGCAGTACTTC.

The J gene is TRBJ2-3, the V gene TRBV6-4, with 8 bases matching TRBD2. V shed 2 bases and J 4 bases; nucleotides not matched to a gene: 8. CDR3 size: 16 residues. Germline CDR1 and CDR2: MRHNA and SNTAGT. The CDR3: CASSDGAGDRSDTQYF. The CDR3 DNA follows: TGTGCCAGCAGTGACGGAGCGGGAGATAGGTCAGATACGCAGTATTTT.

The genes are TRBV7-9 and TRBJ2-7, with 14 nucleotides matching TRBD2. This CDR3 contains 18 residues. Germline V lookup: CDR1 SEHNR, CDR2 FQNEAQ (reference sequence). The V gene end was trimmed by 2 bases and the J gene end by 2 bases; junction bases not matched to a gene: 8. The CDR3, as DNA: TGTGCCAGCAGCTTACTTGGGGGACTAGCGGGAGAGCCCTACGAGCAGTACTTC. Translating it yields CASSLLGGLAGEPYEQYF. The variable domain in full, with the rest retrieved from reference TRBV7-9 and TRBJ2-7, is DTGVSQNPRHKITKRGQNVTFRCDPISEHNRLYWYRQTLGQGPEFLTYFQNEAQLEKSRLLSDRFSAERPKGSFSTLEIQRTEQGDSAMYLCASSLLGGLAGEPYEQYFGPGTRLTVT.

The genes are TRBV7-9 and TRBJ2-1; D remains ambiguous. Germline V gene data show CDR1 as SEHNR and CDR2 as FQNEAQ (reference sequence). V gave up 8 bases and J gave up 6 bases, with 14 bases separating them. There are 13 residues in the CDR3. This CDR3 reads CASAAYVGNEQFF. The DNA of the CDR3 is TGTGCCAGCGCGGCCTATGTGGGCAATGAGCAGTTCTTC.

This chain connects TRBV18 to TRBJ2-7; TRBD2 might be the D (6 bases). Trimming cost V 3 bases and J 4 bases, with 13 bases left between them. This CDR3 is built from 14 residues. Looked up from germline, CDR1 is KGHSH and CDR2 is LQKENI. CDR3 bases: TGTGCCAGCTCACCTGGAGGGCCCGCGTACGAGCAGTACTTC. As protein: CASSPGGPAYEQYF.

CDR3 coding DNA: TGCGCCAGCAGCCAAGGTCCGGGGGACGAGCAGTACTTC. It codes for CASSQGPGDEQYF. The rearrangement uses TRBV4-1 and TRBJ2-7, with D possibly TRBD2 on 6 matching bases. Germline V lookup: CDR1 MGHRA, CDR2 YSYEKL. The CDR3 totals 13 residues. The ends were cut back, 1 base at V and 5 bases at J, with 9 bases in the middle.

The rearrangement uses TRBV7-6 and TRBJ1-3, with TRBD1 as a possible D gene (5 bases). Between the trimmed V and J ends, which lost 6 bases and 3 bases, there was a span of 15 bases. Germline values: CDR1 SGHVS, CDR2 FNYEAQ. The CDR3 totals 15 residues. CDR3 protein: CASSSDGGVGNTIYF. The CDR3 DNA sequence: TGTGCCAGCAGTTCTGACGGGGGAGTTGGAAACACCATATATTTT.

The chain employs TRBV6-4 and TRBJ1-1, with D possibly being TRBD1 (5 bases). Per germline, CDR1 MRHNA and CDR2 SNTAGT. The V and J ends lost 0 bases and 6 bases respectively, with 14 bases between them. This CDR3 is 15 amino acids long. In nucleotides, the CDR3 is TGTGCCAGCAGTGACTCGACAGTGGTTCCCTCTGAAGCTTTCTTT. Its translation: CASSDSTVVPSEAFF.

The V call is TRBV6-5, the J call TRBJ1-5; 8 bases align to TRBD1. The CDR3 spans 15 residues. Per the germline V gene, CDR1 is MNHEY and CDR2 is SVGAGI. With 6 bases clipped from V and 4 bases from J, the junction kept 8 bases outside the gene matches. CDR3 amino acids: CASSPDRGQNQPQHF. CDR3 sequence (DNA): TGTGCCAGCAGCCCCGACAGGGGCCAGAATCAGCCCCAGCATTTT.

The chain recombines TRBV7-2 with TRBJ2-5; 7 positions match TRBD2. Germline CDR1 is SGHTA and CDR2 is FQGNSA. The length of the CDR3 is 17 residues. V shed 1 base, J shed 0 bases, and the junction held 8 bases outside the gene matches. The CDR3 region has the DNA TGTGCCAGCAGCTTAGGGGGCGGGGGTTGGAACCAAGAGACCCAGTACTTC. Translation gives CASSLGGGGWNQETQYF.

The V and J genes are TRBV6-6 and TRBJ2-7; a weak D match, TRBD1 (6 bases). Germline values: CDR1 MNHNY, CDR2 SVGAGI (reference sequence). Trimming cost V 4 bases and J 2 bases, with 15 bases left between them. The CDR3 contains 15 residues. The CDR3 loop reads CASSSHRVTTYEQYF. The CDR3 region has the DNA TGTGCCAGCAGTTCCCACAGGGTTACAACCTACGAGCAGTACTTC.

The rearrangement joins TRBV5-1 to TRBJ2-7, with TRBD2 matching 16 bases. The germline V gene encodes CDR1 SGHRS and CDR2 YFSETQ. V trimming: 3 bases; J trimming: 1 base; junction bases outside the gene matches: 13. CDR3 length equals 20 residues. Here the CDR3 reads CASSYRPGTSGRAGSYEQYF. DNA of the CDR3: TGCGCCAGCAGCTACCGTCCCGGGACTAGCGGGAGGGCCGGATCCTACGAGCAGTACTTC.

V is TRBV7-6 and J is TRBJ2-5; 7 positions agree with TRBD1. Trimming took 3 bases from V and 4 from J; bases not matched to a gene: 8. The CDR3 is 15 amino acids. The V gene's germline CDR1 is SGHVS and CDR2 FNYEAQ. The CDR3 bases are TGTGCCAGCAGCTTCACCACAGGGGATCGAGAGACCCAGTACTTC. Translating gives CASSFTTGDRETQYF. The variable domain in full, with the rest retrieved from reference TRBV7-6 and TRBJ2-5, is GAGVSQSPRYKVTKRGQDVALRCDPISGHVSLYWYRQALGQGPEFLTYFNYEAQQDKSGLPNDRFSAERPEGSISTLTIQRTEQRDSAMYRCASSFTTGDRETQYFGPGTRLLVL.

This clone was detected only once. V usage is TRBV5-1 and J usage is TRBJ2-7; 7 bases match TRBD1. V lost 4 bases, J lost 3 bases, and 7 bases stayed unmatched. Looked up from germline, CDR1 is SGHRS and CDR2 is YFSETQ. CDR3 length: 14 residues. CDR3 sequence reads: CASSLDREYYEQYF. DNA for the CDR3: TGCGCCAGCAGCCTAGACAGGGAGTACTACGAGCAGTACTTC.

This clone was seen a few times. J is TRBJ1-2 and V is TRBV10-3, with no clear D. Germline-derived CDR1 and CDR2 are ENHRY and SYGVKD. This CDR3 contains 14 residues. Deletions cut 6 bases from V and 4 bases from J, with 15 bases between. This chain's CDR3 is CAISSEGKGYGYTF. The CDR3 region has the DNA TGTGCCATCAGCTCCGAGGGTAAGGGCTATGGCTACACCTTC.

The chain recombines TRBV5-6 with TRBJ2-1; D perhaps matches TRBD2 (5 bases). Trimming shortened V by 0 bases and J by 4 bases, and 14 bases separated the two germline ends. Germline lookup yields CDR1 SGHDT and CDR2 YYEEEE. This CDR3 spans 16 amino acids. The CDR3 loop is CASSLEGPVAYNEQFF. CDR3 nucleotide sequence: TGTGCCAGCAGCTTGGAGGGCCCCGTAGCGTACAATGAGCAGTTCTTC. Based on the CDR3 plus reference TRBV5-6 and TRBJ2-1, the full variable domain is DAGVTQSPTHLIKTRGQQVTLRCSPKSGHDTVSWYQQALGQGPQFIFQYYEEEERQRGNFPDRFSGHQFPNYSSELNVNALLLGDSALYLCASSLEGPVAYNEQFFGPGTRLTVL.

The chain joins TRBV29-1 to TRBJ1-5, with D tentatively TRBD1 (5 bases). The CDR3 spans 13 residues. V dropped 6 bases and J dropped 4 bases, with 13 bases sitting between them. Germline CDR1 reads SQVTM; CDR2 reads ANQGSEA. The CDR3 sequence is CSVGSGMNQPQHF. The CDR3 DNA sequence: TGCAGCGTGGGGTCAGGGATGAATCAGCCCCAGCATTTT.

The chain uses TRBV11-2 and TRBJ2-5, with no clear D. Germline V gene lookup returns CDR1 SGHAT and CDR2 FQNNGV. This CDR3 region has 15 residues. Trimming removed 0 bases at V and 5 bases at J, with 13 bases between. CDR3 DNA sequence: TGTGCCAGCAGCTTAGATCTATCCTCCTCCGAGACCCAGTACTTC. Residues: CASSLDLSSSETQYF.